The entry that follows covers one T cell receptor beta chain sequence. Data came from immunoSEQ multiplex PCR; TCRdb stores just in-frame clones and leaves some out. The sample includes some 140,000 clones, about 83% of them seen just once. This sample is drawn from a study of cytomegalovirus exposure and HLA in healthy donors. The donors were part of the validation cohort of 120 subjects. That cohort was separate from the first cohort, which comprised fewer than 800 subjects. The CDR3 consists of 16 residues. The ends lost 1 base at V and 2 bases at J; junction bases unmatched: 4. Germline V gene sequence: CDR1 LGHNA, CDR2 YSLEER.

This chain joins TRBV4-3 and TRBJ2-3; 9 nucleotides line up with TRBD2. The TCR sequence derives from a woman aged 25-40 years in good health and CMV-seronegative. What was sequenced was PBMCs. The CDR3 here is CASSQGLAGNTDTQYF. In DNA form, the CDR3 reads TGCGCCAGCAGCCAAGGTCTAGCGGGGAACACAGATACGCAGTATTTT.